This T cell receptor beta chain was identified during a study of human T cells and chemical hapten exposure. Study conclusions and caveats: Sensitizing to DPC left TCRs with a frequency above 1 in 1000 unaltered.

V was trimmed by 1 base and J by 2 bases, leaving 7 bases between them. Germline V gives CDR1 SEHNR, CDR2 FQNEAQ (reference sequence). This CDR3 spans 14 amino acids. Sequencing started from total RNA isolated from unfractionated whole blood. The library tagged each cDNA molecule with unique molecular identifiers. Via MiXCR, TCRdb re-called the 5' RACE reads, giving one row per CDR3 protein. The sample records some 150,000 distinct CDR3 sequences, around 4% being singletons. This clonotype was seen ten or more times. Its antigen is unidentified. The V and J genes are TRBV7-9 and TRBJ2-3, with no clear D. The receptor's source is a female donor in good health. The CDR3 DNA reads TGTGCCAGCAGCTTAGGCATGGACACAGATACGCAGTATTTT. It encodes CASSLGMDTDTQYF.